This is a list of T cell receptor beta chains from one sample in a study of control samples from healthy donors and cancer patients. Using immunoSEQ multiplex PCR, the repertoire was profiled, and TCRdb retains in-frame clones only, with some absent. The sample lists approximately 120,000 clones; around 88% were seen once. Sequenced material: blood. The receptors here all came from a woman aged 45-65 years in good health. Each CDR3 is given with its conserved first and last residue. A D gene is named only where the DNA matches it firmly. Some rows have no size entry. The others give once, few or many, or a class for an expanded clone.

v_gene: TRBV9; d_gene: -; j_gene: TRBJ1-4; abundance: -; CDR3nt: TGTGCCAGCAGCGTAGTGCCCTATGAAAAACTGTTTTTT; CDR3aa: CASSVVPYEKLFF
v_gene: TRBV10-3; d_gene: -; j_gene: TRBJ1-2; abundance: -; CDR3nt: TGTGCCATCAGTGAGCCCGGGACGGATGGCTACACCTTC; CDR3aa: CAISEPGTDGYTF
v_gene: TRBV7-2; d_gene: -; j_gene: TRBJ1-5; abundance: once; CDR3nt: TGTGCCAGCAGCTTACGGGGGGTTCTGGATCAGCCCCAGCATTTT; CDR3aa: CASSLRGVLDQPQHF
v_gene: TRBV5-1; d_gene: -; j_gene: TRBJ2-7; abundance: -; CDR3nt: TGCGCCAGCAGCTTGGGCCAGACTTCCTACGAGCAGTACTTC; CDR3aa: CASSLGQTSYEQYF
v_gene: TRBV12-5; d_gene: TRBD1; j_gene: TRBJ2-2; abundance: -; CDR3nt: TGTGCTAGTGGCGGGACAGGGACGGCCGGGGAGCTGTTTTTT; CDR3aa: CASGGTGTAGELFF
v_gene: TRBV30; d_gene: TRBD2; j_gene: TRBJ2-7; abundance: -; CDR3nt: TGTGCCTGGAGTCCAATAGCGGGGTCCCCCTACGAGCAGTACTTC; CDR3aa: CAWSPIAGSPYEQYF
v_gene: TRBV27; d_gene: -; j_gene: TRBJ1-1; abundance: -; CDR3nt: TGTGCCAGCAGTTTTGGTGGGTCTGAAGCTTTCTTT; CDR3aa: CASSFGGSEAFF
v_gene: TRBV19; d_gene: -; j_gene: TRBJ2-7; abundance: -; CDR3nt: TGTGCCAGTAGTACTGTTGGGAGGCCCTCTTCCGTCGAGCAGTACTTC; CDR3aa: CASSTVGRPSSVEQYF
v_gene: TRBV21-1; d_gene: -; j_gene: TRBJ2-5; abundance: -; CDR3nt: TGTGCCAGCAGCAAAGCGCTTCCAGGGCCCCCAGAGACCCAGTACTTC; CDR3aa: CASSKALPGPPETQYF
v_gene: TRBV10-2; d_gene: -; j_gene: TRBJ1-2; abundance: -; CDR3nt: TGCGCCAGCAACTCGTTGGGGGGGACGTCCGGCTACACCTTC; CDR3aa: CASNSLGGTSGYTF
v_gene: TRBV19; d_gene: TRBD1; j_gene: TRBJ1-2; abundance: -; CDR3nt: TGTGCCAGTAGTGGAACAGGGGAGGTGGGGTATGGCTACACCTTC; CDR3aa: CASSGTGEVGYGYTF
v_gene: TRBV24-1; d_gene: -; j_gene: TRBJ2-5; abundance: once; CDR3nt: TGTGCCACCAGTGACTCCCTTGAGAGAGAGACCCAGTACTTC; CDR3aa: CATSDSLERETQYF
v_gene: TRBV5-6; d_gene: -; j_gene: TRBJ2-5; abundance: -; CDR3nt: TGTGCCAGCAGCTTGGTGCTCGGGGAGGAGACCCAGTACTTC; CDR3aa: CASSLVLGEETQYF
v_gene: TRBV5-1; d_gene: -; j_gene: TRBJ2-1; abundance: once; CDR3nt: TGCGCCAGCAGCTTGGTAAGCGGCCCCTACAATGAGCAGTTCTTC; CDR3aa: CASSLVSGPYNEQFF
v_gene: TRBV5-1; d_gene: -; j_gene: TRBJ2-5; abundance: -; CDR3nt: TGCGCCAGCAGTTTAACAGGGAAAGAGACCCAGTACTTC; CDR3aa: CASSLTGKETQYF
v_gene: TRBV18; d_gene: TRBD1; j_gene: TRBJ2-3; abundance: -; CDR3nt: TGTGCCAGCTCACCACCGGGGTTCCGGGACAGTTACACAGATACGCAGTATTTT; CDR3aa: CASSPPGFRDSYTDTQYF
v_gene: TRBV12-3/TRBV12-4; d_gene: -; j_gene: TRBJ1-3; abundance: -; CDR3nt: TGTGGTATCAGGGTGACTGGAAACACCATATATTTT; CDR3aa: CGIRVTGNTIYF
v_gene: TRBV7-2; d_gene: -; j_gene: TRBJ1-6; abundance: -; CDR3nt: TGTGCCAGCAGCTTAGGCGGGGGGGATTCACCCCTCCACTTT; CDR3aa: CASSLGGGDSPLHF
v_gene: TRBV19; d_gene: -; j_gene: TRBJ1-1; abundance: -; CDR3nt: TGTGCGTCAGCGGGGAAGCGGAACACTGAAGCTTTCTTT; CDR3aa: CASAGKRNTEAFF
v_gene: TRBV14; d_gene: -; j_gene: TRBJ1-5; abundance: -; CDR3nt: TGTGCCAGCATCACCAAAGACCCGGGACGGAGAGAGCTCAATCAGCCCCAGCATTTT; CDR3aa: CASITKDPGRRELNQPQHF
v_gene: TRBV2; d_gene: TRBD2; j_gene: TRBJ2-2; abundance: -; CDR3nt: TGTGCCAGCAGGACTGGACTAGCGTTGACCGGGGAGCTGTTTTTT; CDR3aa: CASRTGLALTGELFF
v_gene: TRBV7-2; d_gene: -; j_gene: TRBJ2-1; abundance: -; CDR3nt: TGTGCCAGCAGCGTCCGAACTAGCTCCTACAATGAGCAGTTCTTC; CDR3aa: CASSVRTSSYNEQFF
v_gene: TRBV9; d_gene: -; j_gene: TRBJ1-6; abundance: -; CDR3nt: TGTGCCAGCAGCGGAAGACAGAATAATTCACCCCTCCACTTT; CDR3aa: CASSGRQNNSPLHF
v_gene: TRBV4-3; d_gene: TRBD1; j_gene: TRBJ1-2; abundance: -; CDR3nt: TGCGCCAGCAGCCAACCGGGACAGCCGTCGGGCTACACCTTC; CDR3aa: CASSQPGQPSGYTF
v_gene: TRBV18; d_gene: -; j_gene: TRBJ1-1; abundance: -; CDR3nt: TGTGCCAGCTCAGCACAGGGACTGAACACTGAAGCTTTCTTT; CDR3aa: CASSAQGLNTEAFF
v_gene: TRBV19; d_gene: TRBD2; j_gene: TRBJ2-2; abundance: -; CDR3nt: TGTGCCAGTAGTAGTGCGGCGGGGGTGGCCGGGGAGCTGTTTTTT; CDR3aa: CASSSAAGVAGELFF
v_gene: TRBV6-5; d_gene: -; j_gene: TRBJ2-6; abundance: -; CDR3nt: TGTGCCAGCAGTTACTTCCCTACTGGGGCCAACGTCCTGACTTTC; CDR3aa: CASSYFPTGANVLTF
v_gene: TRBV5-1; d_gene: -; j_gene: TRBJ1-3; abundance: -; CDR3nt: TGCGCCAGCAGCCAAGAGATAAGTGGAAACACCATATATTTT; CDR3aa: CASSQEISGNTIYF
v_gene: TRBV20-1; d_gene: -; j_gene: TRBJ2-4; abundance: -; CDR3nt: TGCAGTGCTAGAGAAGCTAGCGCTCAGTACTTC; CDR3aa: CSAREASAQYF
v_gene: TRBV6-5; d_gene: -; j_gene: TRBJ2-1; abundance: -; CDR3nt: TGTGCCAGCAGTTCCAGGGGGGTCTCCTACAATGAGCAGTTCTTC; CDR3aa: CASSSRGVSYNEQFF
v_gene: TRBV13; d_gene: TRBD2; j_gene: TRBJ2-1; abundance: -; CDR3nt: TGTGCCAGCAGCTTATCGATCCTAGCGGGATACAATGAGCAGTTCTTC; CDR3aa: CASSLSILAGYNEQFF
v_gene: TRBV2; d_gene: TRBD2; j_gene: TRBJ2-2; abundance: -; CDR3nt: TGTGCCAGCAAAAGACTAGCGGTAAACACCGGGGAGCTGTTTTTT; CDR3aa: CASKRLAVNTGELFF
v_gene: TRBV30; d_gene: TRBD2; j_gene: TRBJ2-2; abundance: once; CDR3nt: TGTGCCTGGGATGGGGGGGACACCGGGGAGCTGTTTTTT; CDR3aa: CAWDGGDTGELFF
v_gene: TRBV7-3; d_gene: TRBD2; j_gene: TRBJ2-3; abundance: -; CDR3nt: TGTGCCAGCAGCTCCAGCGGGATCCGGGGAGATACGCAGTATTTT; CDR3aa: CASSSSGIRGDTQYF
v_gene: TRBV5-8; d_gene: -; j_gene: TRBJ2-3; abundance: -; CDR3nt: TGTGCCAGCAGCTTGGTCGATACGCAGTATTTT; CDR3aa: CASSLVDTQYF
v_gene: TRBV18; d_gene: -; j_gene: TRBJ2-3; abundance: once; CDR3nt: TGTGCCAGCTCACCCGAGACCGGGACTCCCGCAGATACGCAGTATTTT; CDR3aa: CASSPETGTPADTQYF
v_gene: TRBV7-2; d_gene: -; j_gene: TRBJ1-5; abundance: -; CDR3nt: TGTGCCAGCAGCTTATTGGCGTATAGGAGCAATCAGCCCCAGCATTTT; CDR3aa: CASSLLAYRSNQPQHF
v_gene: TRBV4-3; d_gene: TRBD2; j_gene: TRBJ2-1; abundance: -; CDR3nt: TGCGCCAGCAGCCAAGATGGCGGGAGTGCTTACAATGAGCAGTTCTTC; CDR3aa: CASSQDGGSAYNEQFF
v_gene: TRBV4-3; d_gene: TRBD1; j_gene: TRBJ1-1; abundance: -; CDR3nt: TGCGCCAGCAGCCAAGGAACCCCGGGACAGTGGAACACTGAAGCTTTCTTT; CDR3aa: CASSQGTPGQWNTEAFF